This T cell receptor (beta chain) was identified in a study of blood T cell repertoires in COVID-19. Study overall: Material from acute and convalescent COVID-19 was sourced from the United States, Italy and Spain.

Trimming left V 3 bases short and J 2 bases short, with 13 bases between. CDR1 and CDR2 from the germline V gene are MDHEN and SYDVKM. CDR3 length: 15 residues. As handled by the study authors: How many nucleated cells were present was estimated from reference gene primer amplification. The data were produced by immunoSEQ multiplex PCR, yet TCRdb's version contains in-frame clones alone and is incomplete. That table is the source of V, J and clone size, and D and trimming were worked out from the DNA. This table holds approximately 140,000 clones, approximately 88% found once. The TCR sequence derives from a man in his 60s with active or convalescent COVID-19. The sequencing input was peripheral blood. The gene calls are TRBV28 and TRBJ1-1; tentatively, D is TRBD1 (5 bases). The CDR3 bases are TGTGCCAGCAGTTTCTCAGGGAGGAGAAACACTGAAGCTTTCTTT. The encoded protein is CASSFSGRRNTEAFF.